This passage covers 26 T cell receptor beta chains from one sample sequenced in a study of Ad26.COV2.S vaccination and SARS-CoV-2 variants (dated by TCRdb to about 2021). Reading the label with the study, this specimen's treatment or condition is: roughly 19 received Ad26.COV2.S at low or high dose, single or two shots; about 5 received placebo; per-sample allocation not given. For vaccine and placebo recipients, repertoires were sequenced using samples collected on day 63 after the first injection. Libraries were prepared through the immunoSEQ multiplex PCR assay. What TCRdb holds here is the immuneACCESS table cut down to in-frame rearrangements. Part of the clones is not present; checked against another copy, under half of the missing clones reflect an unresolved V gene, and the others are unexplained. This sample holds 300,000 to 500,000 clones; around nine tenths were observed only once. The ten largest clones represent approximately 3.7% of the sample.

Sequenced material: peripheral blood, taken in a trial of Ad26.COV2.S vaccine versus placebo. The receptors here all came from a person between 18 and 59 years old who received the Ad26.COV2.S COVID-19 vaccine or a placebo.

This chain connects TRBV18 to TRBJ2-3; 7 nucleotides align to TRBD1. J gave up 6 bases and V 1 base, and 10 bases lay outside the gene matches. The germline CDR1 and CDR2 sequences are KGHSH and LQKENI. The CDR3 runs 16 residues. The CDR3 DNA reads TGTGCCAGCTCACCACAAGAGGGGGCCCCTACGGATACGCAGTATTTT. Translated: CASSPQEGAPTDTQYF.

The chain is built from TRBV3-1 (or the pseudogene TRBV3-2) and TRBJ2-1, with 10 positions matching TRBD2. Germline V CDR1 and CDR2: LGHDT, YNNKEL (reference sequence). The trim removed 0 bases at V and 4 bases at J, leaving 3 bases unmatched. The CDR3 runs 16 residues. In DNA, the CDR3 is TGTGCCAGCAGCCAAGATCCTAGCGGGGGTTACAATGAGCAGTTCTTC. Its protein product is CASSQDPSGGYNEQFF.

This clone was seen only once. The chain joins TRBV27 to TRBJ1-1; D is ambiguous. CDR1 MNHEY and CDR2 SMNVEV come from the germline V gene (reference sequence). V gave up 7 bases and J gave up 1 base, with 7 bases separating them. The CDR3 covers 12 residues. CDR3 in DNA: TGTGCCAGCATGGGGTGGAACACTGAAGCTTTCTTT. Translating gives CASMGWNTEAFF.

The chain links TRBV9 to TRBJ1-2; D uncertain. Germline V gene data show CDR1 as SGDLS and CDR2 as YYNGEE. The CDR3 extends over 13 amino acids. V was pared by 4 bases and J by 6 bases, with 13 bases between. CDR3 amino acids: CASSIHPWDGYTF. CDR3 bases: TGTGCCAGCAGCATCCACCCCTGGGATGGCTACACCTTC. The whole variable domain, filled in from reference TRBV9 and TRBJ1-2, reads DSGVTQTPKHLITATGQRVTLRCSPRSGDLSVYWYQQSLDQGLQFLIQYYNGEERAKGNILERFSAQQFPDLHSELNLSSLELGDSALYFCASSIHPWDGYTFGSGTRLTVV.

The chain uses TRBV10-3 and TRBJ1-4, with 7 bases fitting TRBD1. V gave up 10 bases and J gave up 7 bases; unmatched junction bases: 9. In germline, CDR1 is ENHRY, CDR2 SYGVKD. This CDR3 contains 13 residues. CDR3 in amino acids: CASNRGQGEKLFF. The DNA of the CDR3 is TGTGCCAGTAACAGGGGTCAGGGTGAAAAACTGTTTTTT.

The chain joins TRBV7-8 to TRBJ2-3; 7 nucleotides line up with TRBD1. The junction had 12 bases not matched to a gene; V was cut back by 1 base and J by 14 bases. CDR3 length: 14 residues. The V gene's germline CDR1 is SGHVS and CDR2 FQNEAQ. CDR3 nucleotide sequence: TGTGCCAGCAGCTTAGGTCGCCTCCGGGGACAGCCGTATTTT. It specifies CASSLGRLRGQPYF.

The CDR3 DNA reads TGTGCCAGCAGCTTAGTCGGAAGAATAGGGTCATATGGCTACACCTTC. It codes for CASSLVGRIGSYGYTF. This chain joins TRBV7-8 and TRBJ1-2; D remains unclear. With 1 base removed from V and 5 bases from J, the gap between germline ends came to 17 bases. There are 16 residues in the CDR3. Germline V CDR1 and CDR2: SGHVS, FQNEAQ. Full variable domain (outside the CDR3, taken from reference TRBV7-8 and TRBJ1-2): GAGVSQSPRYKVAKRGQDVALRCDPISGHVSLFWYQQALGQGPEFLTYFQNEAQLDKSGLPSDRFFAERPEGSVSTLKIQRTQQEDSAVYLCASSLVGRIGSYGYTFGSGTRLTVV.

This chain uses TRBV7-2 with TRBJ2-2; 11 bases are a match to TRBD2. This CDR3 spans 16 amino acids. The V gene end was trimmed by 7 bases and the J gene end by 7 bases; junction bases not matched to a gene: 11. Per the germline V gene, CDR1 is SGHTA and CDR2 is FQGNSA. The CDR3 is CASTTVSGGAGGELFF. CDR3 nucleotides: TGTGCCAGCACGACGGTTAGCGGGGGGGCCGGCGGGGAGCTGTTTTTT.

The V gene is TRBV6-1, the J gene TRBJ2-3; 13 positions agree with TRBD2. Losses at the gene ends were 2 bases for V and 4 bases for J; bases not matched to a gene: 6. Germline CDR1 and CDR2: MNHNS and SASEGT. The CDR3 consists of 17 residues. CDR3 sequence reads: CASSEYGLAGEADTQYF. CDR3 DNA sequence: TGTGCCAGCAGTGAATACGGACTAGCGGGGGAGGCAGATACGCAGTATTTT.

The CDR3 region is CASSYTGSQTQYF. In DNA form, the CDR3 reads TGTGCCAGCAGCTACACGGGTTCCCAGACCCAGTACTTC. The V call is TRBV7-9, the J call TRBJ2-5; D unresolved. V was pared by 4 bases and J by 6 bases, with 12 bases between. Germline values: CDR1 SEHNR, CDR2 FQNEAQ (reference sequence). This CDR3 is built from 13 residues. Using reference TRBV7-9 and TRBJ2-5 for the parts outside the CDR3, the full variable domain is DTGVSQNPRHKITKRGQNVTFRCDPISEHNRLYWYRQTLGQGPEFLTYFQNEAQLEKSRLLSDRFSAERPKGSFSTLEIQRTEQGDSAMYLCASSYTGSQTQYFGPGTRLLVL.

This clone was observed a single time. This chain uses TRBV19 with TRBJ1-1, with 10 positions matching TRBD1. V trimming: 3 bases; J trimming: 2 bases; junction bases outside the gene matches: 3. The CDR3 spans 15 residues. Germline V gene sequence: CDR1 LNHDA, CDR2 SQIVND (reference sequence). The CDR3 DNA reads as TGTGCCAGTAGTATCGGACAGGGGGGAAACACTGAAGCTTTCTTT. It encodes CASSIGQGGNTEAFF.

V is TRBV7-6 and J is TRBJ2-2; D call uncertain. The CDR3 loop spans 15 amino acids. V was trimmed by 1 base and J by 5 bases, leaving 11 bases between them. Germline lookup yields CDR1 SGHVS and CDR2 FNYEAQ. The CDR3 nucleotides are TGTGCCAGCAGCTTAGGCGGCATGGGGACCGGGGAGCTGTTTTTT. Translated: CASSLGGMGTGELFF.

The chain has TRBV7-6 and TRBJ2-5; 12 nucleotides match TRBD2. V trimming: 0 bases; J trimming: 4 bases; junction bases outside the gene matches: 18. Germline V gives CDR1 SGHVS, CDR2 FNYEAQ. The CDR3 consists of 21 residues. The CDR3 protein is CASSLAGRLAGANTRGETQYF. The CDR3 nucleotides read TGTGCCAGCAGCTTAGCGGGGCGACTAGCGGGGGCTAACACCCGGGGAGAGACCCAGTACTTC.

The V call is TRBV3-1 (or the pseudogene TRBV3-2), the J call TRBJ2-3; 12 bases agree with TRBD2. Germline-derived CDR1 and CDR2 are LGHDT and YNNKEL (reference sequence). V dropped 4 bases and J dropped 6; count of bases not matched to a gene: 2. The CDR3 consists of 14 residues. CDR3 bases: TGTGCCAGCAGCCCCGGGACTAGCGGGGATACGCAGTATTTT. Amino acids: CASSPGTSGDTQYF.

CDR3 region: CATSRDVGGPTRANTEAFF. CDR3 coding DNA: TGTGCCACCAGCAGAGATGTCGGGGGCCCTACAAGGGCGAACACTGAAGCTTTCTTT. The chain has TRBV15 and TRBJ1-1; the D gene is possibly TRBD1 (6 bases). The germline V and J ends were trimmed by 0 bases and 1 base, with 21 bases remaining between them. The CDR3 is made up of 19 amino acids. Germline V lookup: CDR1 LNHNV, CDR2 YYDKDF (reference sequence). Using reference TRBV15 and TRBJ1-1 for the parts outside the CDR3, the full variable domain is DAMVIQNPRYQVTQFGKPVTLSCSQTLNHNVMYWYQQKSSQAPKLLFHYYDKDFNNEADTPDNFQSRRPNTSFCFLDIRSPGLGDTAMYLCATSRDVGGPTRANTEAFFGQGTRLTVV.

This clone was picked up one time. The V call is TRBV3-1 (or the pseudogene TRBV3-2), the J call TRBJ2-7; D is perhaps TRBD1 or TRBD2 (6 bases each). This CDR3 comprises 13 residues. The V end was cut by 3 bases, the J end by 7 bases, with 13 bases between. From germline, CDR1 is LGHDT and CDR2 YNNKEL (reference sequence). The CDR3 coding sequence is TGTGCCAGCAGCCACATAACAGGGAGGGAGCAGTACTTC. This encodes CASSHITGREQYF.

The genes are TRBV15 and TRBJ2-7; tentatively, D is TRBD1 (5 bases). The CDR3 totals 13 residues. Germline values: CDR1 LNHNV, CDR2 YYDKDF (reference sequence). Trimming left V 3 bases short and J 6 bases short, with 12 bases between. CDR3 nucleotides: TGTGCCACCAGCAGTGGACCCAGGGTCGAGCAGTACTTC. It codes for CATSSGPRVEQYF.

The chain links TRBV6-5 to TRBJ1-2; no clear D gene. Germline assignment: CDR1 MNHEY and CDR2 SVGAGI. This CDR3 is 13 amino acids long. Between the trimmed V and J ends, which lost 4 bases and 3 bases, there was a span of 9 bases. DNA of the CDR3: TGTGCCAGCAGTTTAAACATGGACTATGGCTACACCTTC. Its protein is CASSLNMDYGYTF.

The gene calls are TRBV7-9 and TRBJ1-3; D unclear. There are 15 residues in the CDR3. Germline CDR1 and CDR2: SEHNR and FQNEAQ (reference sequence). V was cut by 5 bases and J by 0 bases, with 11 bases left in between. The CDR3 DNA follows: TGTGCCAGCAGCCCAAAACCCATCTCTGGAAACACCATATATTTT. It encodes CASSPKPISGNTIYF.

A single count supports this clone. V and J are TRBV6-2 or TRBV6-3 and TRBJ1-2; D is undetermined. In germline, CDR1 is MNHEY, CDR2 SVGEGT. Trimming cost V 5 bases and J 3 bases, with 10 bases left between them. This CDR3 is 13 amino acids long. DNA for the CDR3: TGTGCCAGCAGTGCGGGCGGCTACTATGGCTACACCTTC. Its translation is CASSAGGYYGYTF.

The V and J genes are TRBV5-1 and TRBJ1-6; D gene unclear. Per germline, CDR1 SGHRS and CDR2 YFSETQ. The CDR3 consists of 14 residues. Trimming stripped 0 bases from V and 7 bases from J, with 8 bases between. CDR3 nucleotide sequence: TGCGCCAGCAGCTTGGAGGCTCCGAATTCACCCCTCCACTTT. Its translation is CASSLEAPNSPLHF.

The chain has TRBV12-3 or TRBV12-4 and TRBJ1-1; a possible D gene is TRBD1 (6 bases). This CDR3 region has 12 residues. V lost 6 bases, J lost 8 bases, and 13 bases lay in between. In DNA form, the CDR3 reads TGTGCCAGCAGGATTCGGGGGGGCGAAGCTTTCTTT. This gives the protein CASRIRGGEAFF.

The J gene is TRBJ2-5, the V gene TRBV6-2 or TRBV6-3, with TRBD2 identical over 10 bases. The CDR3 has 16 amino acids. Per the germline V gene, CDR1 is MNHEY and CDR2 is SVGEGT. The V segment lost 6 bases and the J segment 2 bases; nucleotides outside the gene matches: 9. The CDR3 nucleotides read TGTGCCAGCAGCCGCCGACTAGCGGGCGGGCAAGAGACCCAGTACTTC. Amino acid sequence: CASSRRLAGGQETQYF.

The rearrangement links TRBV27 to TRBJ1-2, with D possibly TRBD1 on 6 matching bases. The germline CDR1 and CDR2 sequences are MNHEY and SMNVEV (reference sequence). The CDR3 spans 15 residues. Between the trimmed V and J ends, which lost 6 bases and 3 bases, there was a span of 17 bases. The CDR3 loop reads CASSLQGLGDYGYTF. In DNA, the CDR3 is TGTGCCAGCAGCTTGCAGGGGCTGGGGGACTATGGCTACACCTTC.

V and J are TRBV11-2 and TRBJ1-4; 7 bases agree with TRBD1. This CDR3 spans 14 amino acids. CDR1 SGHAT and CDR2 FQNNGV come from the germline V gene. Trimming cost V 3 bases and J 8 bases; bases outside gene matches: 6. The CDR3: CASSLTGYGEKLFF. CDR3 DNA sequence: TGTGCCAGCAGCTTGACAGGGTATGGAGAAAAACTGTTTTTT.

This sequence joins TRBV4-1 and TRBJ1-2; D is unclear. Germline V gene sequence: CDR1 MGHRA, CDR2 YSYEKL. This CDR3 comprises 11 residues. The V gene lost 1 base and the J gene lost 9 bases, with 6 bases spanning the gap. CDR3 protein: CASSQGKRYTF. In DNA, the CDR3 is TGCGCCAGCAGCCAAGGGAAACGCTACACCTTC.